This passage covers 14 T cell receptor beta chains from one sample sequenced in a study of blood T cell repertoires in COVID-19. Here immunoSEQ multiplex PCR was the method, and the copy in TCRdb shows in-frame clones only, minus some. The repertoire consists of about 150,000 clones, with roughly 86% occurring once and the leading ten covering about 16%. Sequenced: peripheral blood. Receptors were obtained from a human donor with acute or convalescent COVID-19. The donor label of this sample is uncertain.

This clone was found a few times. The rearrangement uses TRBV5-1 and TRBJ2-2; 8 bases align to TRBD1. V lost 2 bases to trimming and J lost 6 bases; unmatched junction nucleotides: 6. CDR1 is SGHRS, CDR2 YFSETQ, per germline. The CDR3 has 15 amino acids. The DNA of the CDR3 is TGCGCCAGCAGCTTTACGGACAGGGCGGCCGGGGAGCTGTTTTTT. It yields the protein CASSFTDRAAGELFF.

Comments on this clone: Other DNA sequences from this sample encode an identical CDR3 as well. This chain links TRBV3-1 (or the pseudogene TRBV3-2) with TRBJ1-2; TRBD1 aligns across 10 bases. Germline lookup yields CDR1 LGHDT and CDR2 YNNKEL (reference sequence). This CDR3 has 14 residues. Trimming at V came to 4 bases and at J to 8 bases, leaving 7 bases not matched to a gene. CDR3 sequence reads: CASSPTGGAGGYTF. In nucleotides, the CDR3 is TGTGCCAGCAGCCCGACAGGGGGCGCAGGAGGCTACACCTTC.

The V gene is TRBV3-1 (or the pseudogene TRBV3-2), the J gene TRBJ2-1; possible D gene TRBD2, 6 bases. Germline V gene lookup returns CDR1 LGHDT and CDR2 YNNKEL (reference sequence). The V and J ends lost 3 bases and 8 bases respectively, with 11 bases between them. This CDR3 is built from 13 residues. Written as DNA, the CDR3 is TGTGCCAGCAGCCAGTCGGGGGTCGATGAGCAGTTCTTC. This encodes CASSQSGVDEQFF.

The chain combines TRBV7-9 with TRBJ2-1; the match to TRBD1 covers 9 bases. Germline V gene lookup returns CDR1 SEHNR and CDR2 FQNEAQ (reference sequence). V gave up 5 bases and J gave up 4 bases; unmatched junction bases: 6. The CDR3 is 15 amino acids. The CDR3 protein is CASSGDRDGYNEQFF. The DNA of the CDR3 is TGTGCCAGCAGCGGGGACAGGGATGGGTACAATGAGCAGTTCTTC. Full variable domain (remainder filled in from reference TRBV7-9 and TRBJ2-1): DTGVSQNPRHKITKRGQNVTFRCDPISEHNRLYWYRQTLGQGPEFLTYFQNEAQLEKSRLLSDRFSAERPKGSFSTLEIQRTEQGDSAMYLCASSGDRDGYNEQFFGPGTRLTVL.

For this clone: Other DNA sequences from this sample encode an identical CDR3 as well. The rearrangement uses TRBV7-2 and TRBJ1-2; 9 bases fit TRBD1. Germline CDR1 is SGHTA and CDR2 is FQGNSA. The CDR3 is 15 residues long. The V and J ends lost 5 bases and 0 bases, in that order; junction bases with no gene match: 4. The CDR3 DNA is TGTGCCAGCAGCCTAACAGGGGGCTCTAACTATGGCTACACCTTC. Translation: CASSLTGGSNYGYTF.

This clone has a handful of counts. V usage is TRBV29-1 and J usage is TRBJ1-3; D unresolved. CDR3 size: 13 residues. Trimming removed 2 bases from V and 3 bases from J, with 8 bases in between. Germline CDR1 SQVTM, CDR2 ANQGSEA. The CDR3 sequence: CSVEYNNGNTIYF. The CDR3 nucleotides read TGCAGCGTTGAATATAATAATGGAAACACCATATATTTT.

The V and J genes are TRBV2 and TRBJ2-5, with 7 positions matching TRBD1. The CDR3 runs 14 residues. V lost 7 bases and J lost 4; bases outside the gene matches: 9. From germline, CDR1 is SNHLY and CDR2 FYNNEI. CDR3 nucleotide sequence: TGTGCCAGCACCTGGCAGGGGGTGGGAGAGACCCAGTACTTC. Translation: CASTWQGVGETQYF. Drawing the rest from reference TRBV2 and TRBJ2-5, the complete variable domain is EPEVTQTPSHQVTQMGQEVILRCVPISNHLYFYWYRQILGQKVEFLVSFYNNEISEKSEIFDDQFSVERPDGSNFTLKIRSTKLEDSAMYFCASTWQGVGETQYFGPGTRLLVL.

The V and J genes are TRBV7-9 and TRBJ2-1, with 9 nucleotides matching TRBD2. The CDR3 sequence is 16 residues long. V lost 4 bases and J lost 10; bases outside the gene matches: 14. Germline V gene lookup returns CDR1 SEHNR and CDR2 FQNEAQ (reference sequence). The CDR3 sequence is CASSYWRGGLSAEQFF. In DNA form, the CDR3 reads TGTGCCAGCAGCTACTGGCGGGGGGGCCTTTCGGCCGAGCAGTTCTTC.

J is TRBJ1-5 and V is TRBV18; 7 bases align to TRBD1. Germline V gene data show CDR1 as KGHSH and CDR2 as LQKENI. The CDR3 extends over 14 amino acids. V was pared by 9 bases and J by 1 base, with 6 bases of the junction left unmatched. DNA for the CDR3: TGTGCCAGTAAACAACAGGGGAGCAATCAGCCCCAGCATTTT. Amino acid sequence: CASKQQGSNQPQHF. The full variable domain, rest sourced from reference TRBV18 and TRBJ1-5, is NAGVMQNPRHLVRRRGQEARLRCSPMKGHSHVYWYRQLPEEGLKFMVYLQKENIIDESGMPKERFSAEFPKEGPSILRIQQVVRGDSAAYFCASKQQGSNQPQHFGDGTRLSIL.

This clone has just one count. V is TRBV18 and J is TRBJ1-1; tentatively, D is TRBD1 (6 bases). Germline CDR1 and CDR2: KGHSH and LQKENI. Trimming left V 3 bases short and J 5 bases short, with 10 bases between. The CDR3 contains 13 residues. The CDR3 DNA reads TGTGCCAGCTCACCTATAGGGGGAACTGAAGCTTTCTTT. Its protein product is CASSPIGGTEAFF.

This clone was detected a few times. The chain uses TRBV19 and TRBJ1-1, with no clear D. Germline V gene data show CDR1 as LNHDA and CDR2 as SQIVND (reference sequence). Trimming stripped 3 bases from V and 4 bases from J, with 15 bases between. The CDR3 covers 15 residues. CDR3 bases: TGTGCCAGTAGTATCTCCGCCGGTCTCGCCACTGAAGCTTTCTTT. It specifies CASSISAGLATEAFF.

The CDR3 reads CASSLIGTVLNEKLFF. The CDR3 region has the DNA TGTGCCAGCAGCCTCATAGGGACAGTCCTTAATGAAAAACTGTTTTTT. The chain recombines TRBV4-2 with TRBJ1-4; 7 positions match TRBD1. The CDR3 has 16 amino acids. With V trimmed by 4 bases and J by 4 bases, 9 bases remained unmatched. CDR1 and CDR2 from the germline V gene are LGHNA and YNFKEQ.

The chain employs TRBV7-2 and TRBJ1-6, with a tentative D call TRBD1 (5 bases). Germline values: CDR1 SGHTA, CDR2 FQGNSA. There are 17 residues in the CDR3. The V gene lost 5 bases and the J gene lost 3 bases, with 17 bases spanning the gap. CDR3 nucleotides: TGTGCCAGCAGCGACCCCAGGGAGGTGCTCTATAATTCACCCCTCCACTTT. Amino acid sequence: CASSDPREVLYNSPLHF.

The chain combines TRBV19 with TRBJ1-4; 8 bases line up with TRBD1. This CDR3 is 15 amino acids long. The germline V gene encodes CDR1 LNHDA and CDR2 SQIVND (reference sequence). J gave up 2 bases and V 6 bases, and 5 bases lay outside the gene matches. This CDR3 is CASRYQGATNEKLFF. The CDR3 DNA sequence: TGTGCCAGTAGGTACCAGGGGGCGACTAATGAAAAACTGTTTTTT. Filled out from reference TRBV19 and TRBJ1-4, the complete variable domain reads DGGITQSPKYLFRKEGQNVTLSCEQNLNHDAMYWYRQDPGQGLRLIYYSQIVNDFQKGDIAEGYSVSREKKESFPLTVTSAQKNPTAFYLCASRYQGATNEKLFFGSGTQLSVL.